This T cell receptor beta chain was sequenced during a study of blood T cells in healthy people across ages. The table lists this clonotype with a few counts. Antigen: not known. This CDR3 has 17 amino acids. Study-wide results and caveats: Naive CD4+ cells and diversity were both higher in long-lived donors than in aged donors. Naive T cell percentage strongly correlated with TCR beta diversity. Older age went with lower TCR beta diversity per million T cells, in a roughly linear way.

Together with a sample-barcoded 5' primer, a J-beta primer mix was included in a second PCR lasting about 6 to 11 cycles. Each CDR3 protein gets one entry after TCRdb re-called the 5' RACE reads with MiXCR. The table has about 720,000 distinct CDR3 sequences, roughly 25% seen once. These data are also associated with another study on T cells of mothers and their children.

The sequenced sample was blood. The chain links TRBV21-1 to TRBJ2-5; the table calls TRBD1, which could not be checked here. Gene TRBJ2-7 matches the end of the DNA better, so the J call may be wrong. TRBV21-1 constitutes a pseudogene. The clonotype was recovered from a boy between 10 and 17 years old in good health. The chain's CDR3 is CASSKDPMGQGKDEQYF. The CDR3 DNA is TGTGCCAGCAGCAAAGACCCTATGGGACAGGGGAAAGACGAGCAGTACTTC.